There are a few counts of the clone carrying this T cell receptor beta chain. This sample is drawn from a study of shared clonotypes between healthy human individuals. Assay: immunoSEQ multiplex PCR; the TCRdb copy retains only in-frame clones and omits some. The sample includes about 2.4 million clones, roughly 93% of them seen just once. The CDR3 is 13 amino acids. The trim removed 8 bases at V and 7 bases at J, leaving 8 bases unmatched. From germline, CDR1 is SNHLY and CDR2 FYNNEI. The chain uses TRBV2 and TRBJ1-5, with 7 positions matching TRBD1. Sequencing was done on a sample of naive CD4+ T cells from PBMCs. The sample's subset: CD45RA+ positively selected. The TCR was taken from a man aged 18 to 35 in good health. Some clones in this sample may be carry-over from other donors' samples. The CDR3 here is CASEQGSGQPQHF. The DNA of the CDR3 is TGTGCCAGCGAACAGGGGTCTGGCCAGCCCCAGCATTTT.